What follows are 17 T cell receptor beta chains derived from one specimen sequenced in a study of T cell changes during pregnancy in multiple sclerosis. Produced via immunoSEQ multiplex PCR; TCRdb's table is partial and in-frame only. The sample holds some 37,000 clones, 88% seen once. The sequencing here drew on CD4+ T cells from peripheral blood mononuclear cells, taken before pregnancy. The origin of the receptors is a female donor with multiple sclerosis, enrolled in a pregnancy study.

CDR3 nucleotide sequence: TGTGCCAGCAGTGACACAGGGCGCAAGTTCACCGGGGAGCTGTTTTTT. Amino acids: CASSDTGRKFTGELFF. This sequence joins TRBV6-4 and TRBJ2-2; D might be TRBD1 (6 bases). The V end lost 2 bases, the J end lost 4 bases, and 14 bases lay between the germline ends. The CDR3 is made up of 16 amino acids. CDR1 is MRHNA and CDR2 is SNTAGT in the germline V gene.

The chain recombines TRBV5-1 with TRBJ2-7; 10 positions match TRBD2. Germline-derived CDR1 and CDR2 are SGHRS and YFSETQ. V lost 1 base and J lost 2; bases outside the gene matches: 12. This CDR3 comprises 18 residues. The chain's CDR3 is CASSLRGRLAGVTYEQYF. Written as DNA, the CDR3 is TGCGCCAGCAGCTTGCGGGGTAGACTAGCGGGCGTCACCTACGAGCAGTACTTC. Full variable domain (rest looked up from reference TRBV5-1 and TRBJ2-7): KAGVTQTPRYLIKTRGQQVTLSCSPISGHRSVSWYQQTPGQGLQFLFEYFSETQRNKGNFPGRFSGRQFSNSRSEMNVSTLELGDSALYLCASSLRGRLAGVTYEQYFGPGTRLTVT.

In DNA, the CDR3 is TGTGCCAGCAGCCAAAGGGGCCCGGGACAGCTTTACTCCTACGAGCAGTACTTC. Its translation is CASSQRGPGQLYSYEQYF. The gene calls are TRBV7-2 and TRBJ2-7; TRBD1 agrees at 7 bases. Trimming at V came to 5 bases and at J to 0 bases, leaving 16 bases not matched to a gene. CDR3 length: 18 residues. Germline V gene data show CDR1 as SGHTA and CDR2 as FQGNSA.

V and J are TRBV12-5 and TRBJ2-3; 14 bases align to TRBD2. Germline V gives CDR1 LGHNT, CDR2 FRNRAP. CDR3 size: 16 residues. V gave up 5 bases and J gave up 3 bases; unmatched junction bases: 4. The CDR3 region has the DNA TGTGCTAGTGGTATGGGGACTAGCGGGAGTACAGATACGCAGTATTTT. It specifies CASGMGTSGSTDTQYF.

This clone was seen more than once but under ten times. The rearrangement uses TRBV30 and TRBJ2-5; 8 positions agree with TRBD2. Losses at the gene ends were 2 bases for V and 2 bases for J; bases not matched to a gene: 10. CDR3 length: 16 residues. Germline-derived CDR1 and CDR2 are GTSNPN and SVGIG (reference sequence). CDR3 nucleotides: TGTGCCTGGAGTCTAACGGGAGGGCCCTTACAAGAGACCCAGTACTTC. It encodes CAWSLTGGPLQETQYF.

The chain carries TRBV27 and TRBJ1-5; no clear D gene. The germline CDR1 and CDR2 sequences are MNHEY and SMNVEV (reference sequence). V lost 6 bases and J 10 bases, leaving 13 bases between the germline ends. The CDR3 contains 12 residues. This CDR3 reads CASSDPRGPQHF. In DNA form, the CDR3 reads TGTGCCAGCAGCGATCCCAGAGGACCCCAGCATTTT.

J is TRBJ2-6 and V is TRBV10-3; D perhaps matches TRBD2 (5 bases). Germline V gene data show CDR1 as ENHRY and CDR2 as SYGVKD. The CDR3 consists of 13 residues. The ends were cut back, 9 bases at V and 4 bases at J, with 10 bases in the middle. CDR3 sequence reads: CAIRAGGANVLTF. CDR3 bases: TGTGCCATACGCGCGGGCGGGGCCAACGTCCTGACTTTC.

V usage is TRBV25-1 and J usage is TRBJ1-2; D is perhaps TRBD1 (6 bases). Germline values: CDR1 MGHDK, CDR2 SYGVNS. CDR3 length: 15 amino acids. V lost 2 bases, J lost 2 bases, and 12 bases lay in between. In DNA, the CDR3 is TGTGCCAGCAGTGAACTAAGGACAGCGAACTATGGCTACACCTTC. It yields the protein CASSELRTANYGYTF.

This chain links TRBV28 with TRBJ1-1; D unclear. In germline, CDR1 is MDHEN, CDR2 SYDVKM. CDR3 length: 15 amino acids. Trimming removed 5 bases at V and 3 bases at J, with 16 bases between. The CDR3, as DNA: TGTGCCAGCAGTCTCACGGCCCCACGGGACACTGAAGCTTTCTTT. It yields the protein CASSLTAPRDTEAFF.

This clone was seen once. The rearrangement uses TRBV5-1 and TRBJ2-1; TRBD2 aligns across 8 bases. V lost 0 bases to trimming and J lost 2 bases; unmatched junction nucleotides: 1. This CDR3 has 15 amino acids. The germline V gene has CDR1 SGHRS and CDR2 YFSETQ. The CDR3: CASSLGLATYNEQFF. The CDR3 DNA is TGCGCCAGCAGCTTGGGACTAGCGACCTACAATGAGCAGTTCTTC. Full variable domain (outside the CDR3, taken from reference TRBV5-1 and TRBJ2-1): KAGVTQTPRYLIKTRGQQVTLSCSPISGHRSVSWYQQTPGQGLQFLFEYFSETQRNKGNFPGRFSGRQFSNSRSEMNVSTLELGDSALYLCASSLGLATYNEQFFGPGTRLTVL.

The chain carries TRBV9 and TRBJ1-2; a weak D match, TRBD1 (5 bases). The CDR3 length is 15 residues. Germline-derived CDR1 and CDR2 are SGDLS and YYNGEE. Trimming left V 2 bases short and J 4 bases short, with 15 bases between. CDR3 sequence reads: CASSVATVAGYGYTF. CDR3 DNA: TGTGCCAGCAGCGTTGCGACAGTAGCCGGCTATGGCTACACCTTC. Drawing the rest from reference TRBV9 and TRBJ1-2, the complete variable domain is DSGVTQTPKHLITATGQRVTLRCSPRSGDLSVYWYQQSLDQGLQFLIQYYNGEERAKGNILERFSAQQFPDLHSELNLSSLELGDSALYFCASSVATVAGYGYTFGSGTRLTVV.

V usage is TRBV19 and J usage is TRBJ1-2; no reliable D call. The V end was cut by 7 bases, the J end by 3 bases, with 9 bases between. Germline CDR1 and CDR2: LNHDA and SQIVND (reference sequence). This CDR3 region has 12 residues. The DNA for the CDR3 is TGTGCCAGTAATGACGGGTACTATGGCTACACCTTC. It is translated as CASNDGYYGYTF.

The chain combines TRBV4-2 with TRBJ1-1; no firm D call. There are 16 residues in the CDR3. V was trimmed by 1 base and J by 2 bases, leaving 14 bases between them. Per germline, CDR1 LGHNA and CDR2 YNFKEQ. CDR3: CASSQGRTAGNTEAFF. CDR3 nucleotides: TGTGCCAGCAGCCAAGGGAGGACTGCGGGCAACACTGAAGCTTTCTTT.

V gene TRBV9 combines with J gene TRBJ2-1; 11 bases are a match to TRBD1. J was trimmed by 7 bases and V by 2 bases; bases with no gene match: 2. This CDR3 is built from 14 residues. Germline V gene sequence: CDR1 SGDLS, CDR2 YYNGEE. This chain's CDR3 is CASSVGQGGNEQFF. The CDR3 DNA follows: TGTGCCAGCAGCGTGGGACAGGGGGGGAATGAGCAGTTCTTC.

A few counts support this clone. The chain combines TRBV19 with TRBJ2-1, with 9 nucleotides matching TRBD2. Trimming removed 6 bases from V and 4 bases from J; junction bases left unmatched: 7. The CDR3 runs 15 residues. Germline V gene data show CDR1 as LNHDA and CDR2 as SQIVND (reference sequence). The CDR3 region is CASSLISGSYNEQFF. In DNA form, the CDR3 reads TGTGCCAGTAGCCTAATTAGCGGGAGTTACAATGAGCAGTTCTTC.

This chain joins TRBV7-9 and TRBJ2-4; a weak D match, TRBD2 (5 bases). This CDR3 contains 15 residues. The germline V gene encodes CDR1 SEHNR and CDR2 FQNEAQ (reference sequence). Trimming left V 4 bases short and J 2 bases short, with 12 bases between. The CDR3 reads CASSSLGDSKNIQYF. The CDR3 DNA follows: TGTGCCAGCAGCTCCCTCGGGGATTCCAAAAACATTCAGTACTTC.

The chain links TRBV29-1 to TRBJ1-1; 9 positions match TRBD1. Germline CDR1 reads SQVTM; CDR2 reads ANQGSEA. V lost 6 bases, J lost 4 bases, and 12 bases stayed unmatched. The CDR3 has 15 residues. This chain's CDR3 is CSVTDRGQGGTEAFF. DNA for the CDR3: TGCAGCGTGACCGATAGGGGACAGGGTGGCACTGAAGCTTTCTTT.